The entry below gives a single TCR beta chain sequence along with its context. In the original processing: Reference gene primer amplification gave nucleated cell count estimates. The method was immunoSEQ multiplex PCR; TCRdb's version includes in-frame clones alone and lacks a portion of them. The V and J calls and clone size come from that table; D and trimming were worked out from the DNA. The top ten clones hold approximately 12% of a sample with under 350,000 clones, over 75% of them seen once. The data were obtained in a study of blood T cell repertoires in COVID-19. Study information: Donors in the United States, Italy and Spain gave samples during acute or convalescent COVID-19. Sources were T cells, B-cell-depleted T cells, or PBMCs; the material itself was cDNA or gDNA.

V shed 9 bases and J 6 bases; nucleotides not matched to a gene: 4. The CDR3 runs 12 residues. CDR1 and CDR2 from the germline V gene are SNHLY and FYNNEI. The sample consisted of peripheral blood. The chain carries TRBV2 and TRBJ2-2, with 7 bases fitting TRBD1. The clonotype comes from a human donor in a cohort sampled during active COVID-19. The DNA for the CDR3 is TGTGCCAGTAAGAGGGGGCCCGGGGAGCTGTTTTTT. Translation: CASKRGPGELFF.